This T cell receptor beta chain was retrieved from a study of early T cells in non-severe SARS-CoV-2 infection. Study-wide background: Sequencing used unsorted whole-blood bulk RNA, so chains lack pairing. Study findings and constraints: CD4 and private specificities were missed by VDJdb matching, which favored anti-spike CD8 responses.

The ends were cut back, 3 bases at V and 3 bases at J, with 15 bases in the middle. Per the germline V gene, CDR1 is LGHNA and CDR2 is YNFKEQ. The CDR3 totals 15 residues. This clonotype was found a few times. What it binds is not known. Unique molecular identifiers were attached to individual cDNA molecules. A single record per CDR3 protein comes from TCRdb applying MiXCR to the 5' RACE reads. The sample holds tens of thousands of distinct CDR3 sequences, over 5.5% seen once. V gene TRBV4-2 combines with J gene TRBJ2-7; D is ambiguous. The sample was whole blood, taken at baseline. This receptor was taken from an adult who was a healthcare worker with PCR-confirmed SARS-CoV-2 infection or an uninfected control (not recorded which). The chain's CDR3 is CASSQEPHGLYEQYF. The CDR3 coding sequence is TGTGCCAGCAGCCAGGAACCCCACGGCCTCTACGAGCAGTACTTC.